Sequencing of this T cell receptor beta chain was carried out in a study of shared clonotypes between healthy human individuals (dated by TCRdb to 2020 to 2021). With respect to the entire study: Two women and a few men aged 18 to 49 years were included in the cohort. Per donor, three plates each were used for CD4 naive and CD4 memory, two for CD8 naive, and one for CD8 memory. To estimate repertoire size and how much clonotype sharing occurs between individuals, the study deeply sequenced the blood TCR repertoires of 5 or 6 healthy adults. To increase sequencing depth and limit assay-specific biases, TCR repertoire library preparation and sequencing were carried out by different laboratories using diverse techniques. Leukapheresis yielded between about 0.94 and 8.9 billion PBMCs per donor. Study-wide findings and limitations: Estimated clonotype richness was generally larger for naive than for memory subsets. Based on pairwise subsampling, the degree of clonotype sharing among donors was expected to be affected by sequencing depth. Incomplete sequencing was indicated by rarefaction of sorted-subset datasets, despite the large sequencing depth. Only blood was sampled, and tissue TCR repertoires likely differ from those in blood. The genetic and exposure-history diversity represented was limited by the small number of donors. Sharing across several donors was observed for about 4.8% of naive CD4, 3% to 4% of naive CD8, 2% to 2.5% of memory CD4, and approximately 0.41% of memory CD8 clonotypes. Compared with non-shared clonotypes, the clonotypes found in all four sorted-subset donors had higher generation probabilities.

The donors were healthy, HIV-negative adults with no recently reported acute infections or vaccinations. All donors were Caucasian adults living in Nashville, Tennessee, USA. CD4+ T cells were enriched through magnetic negative selection, after which naive cells were positively selected on CD45RA and the remaining negative fraction served as the memory subset. After blood collection by leukapheresis, PBMCs were isolated using Ficoll-Histopaque density gradient centrifugation and then cryopreserved in the vapor phase of liquid nitrogen. Purity and quantity of every magnetically sorted T cell population were checked by analytical flow cytometry. Genomic DNA was isolated from every sorted fraction and measured by UV absorbance on a Nanodrop 2000c. TCR CDR3 regions were amplified from genomic DNA by multiplex PCR using the deep immunoSEQ assay. Extracted genomic DNA from each cell subset was distributed evenly across all wells of several immunoSEQ 96-well plates, and each plate was treated as a replicate. For sorted subsets, each replicate PCR was loaded with roughly 190 ng genomic DNA, equivalent to 30,000 or so T cell genomes. Purified libraries were quantified with a Qubit 3.0 fluorometer, sized on a Bioanalyzer 2100, and re-quantified with the KAPA Library Quantification kit. Every immunoSEQ 96-well plate was sequenced on a separate single-read 150-cycle Illumina NextSeq 550 flow cell. Processing in the source paper ran as follows. Because the immunoSEQ output held only junctional sequences and lacked quality scores, the filtering could not match the filtering applied to full-length reads. To assign V/J genes and CDR3, sequences were annotated using PyIR, a Python wrapper for IgBLAST v1.9, with IMGT germline references. Any read was removed if the V/J assignment was weak (E-value above 1e-6), the CDR3 was missing, or the read contained stop codons, out-of-frame junctions, or ambiguous translated residues. V3J clonotypes were defined as sequences sharing an identical inferred V gene, J gene, and CDR3 amino acid sequence. To compute the percentage overlap between repertoires, the number of shared unique clonotypes was divided by the size of the smaller repertoire. Repertoire richness was assessed with RTK rarefaction, the Chao1 estimator, and Recon v2.1 estimates of unobserved clonotypes. Generation probabilities were computed with OLGA for all TCRbeta clonotypes obtained by the gDNA method from four donors. TCRdb took over this immuneACCESS table, retaining in-frame rearrangements with V and J assigned. Such tables are incomplete; in checked studies, under half of the missing clones stem from an unresolved V gene, and the remainder is unexplained. V, J and clone size reflect that table, while D and trimming were determined from the DNA. Recorded for this sample are roughly 330,000 clones; roughly 70% of them occurred a single time. Of the sample, approximately 10% is held by the ten largest clones.

Concerning this clone itself: Its antigen has not been determined. The input lacks base qualities; no much larger clone sits a single base away.

The germline V gene yields SGHRS for CDR1 and YFSETQ for CDR2. After removal of 2 bases from V and 5 bases from J, the junction retains 5 bases not matched to a gene. There are 14 amino acids in the CDR3, from cysteine to phenylalanine inclusive. Left in the record is the CDR3 DNA by itself, 42 bases read in frame from the first base. The chain uses TRBV5-1 and TRBJ2-7, with 9 junctional bases fitting TRBD2. Sequencing was done on a sample of memory CD4+ T cells sorted from blood. Interpreted using the paper, the cell subset or site label stands for: CD45RA-negative fraction. This clonotype was obtained from a man in his thirties or forties in good health. The bases read TGCGCCAGCAGCTTTAGCGGGAGTTCCCACGAGCAGTACTTC. Translated, it reads CASSFSGSSHEQYF.